This T cell receptor (beta chain) came from a study of glioma-infiltrating T cells after dendritic cell vaccination listed by TCRdb under 2016. Study-level background: The cohort comprised approximately 15 glioblastoma patients from Phase I and II dendritic cell vaccination trials, 9 newly diagnosed and 6 with recurrent disease. Patients received autologous tumor lysate-pulsed dendritic cell vaccination between about 2002 and 2013. The vaccine consisted of monocyte-derived dendritic cells cultured seven days with IL-4 and GM-CSF, then pulsed overnight with autologous tumor lysate. Each patient was given three intradermal dendritic cell vaccine injections, spaced two weeks apart, in the arm below the axilla. In glioblastoma patients vaccinated with dendritic cells, deep sequencing of TCR beta CDR3 regions served to measure the amount of tumor-infiltrating lymphocytes and to compare repertoires between tumor and blood. Survival after dendritic cell vaccination was correlated with TCR sequencing metrics, including TIL content and tumor-blood repertoire overlap. Results and caveats for the whole study, not just this receptor: After dendritic cell vaccination, a higher estimated pretreatment TIL content predicted longer time to progression and longer overall survival. TCR clonality showed no direct relationship with survival, which suggests that a diverse polyclonal response may be important. The cohort was small and heterogeneous, with few patients having full blood and tumor sets and even fewer initial-recurrent tumor pairs. The three-group TCR overlap response model was characterized as speculative, and prospective validation of the model was stated to be required.

Using the immunoSEQ assay, TCRB CDR3 regions were amplified from roughly 1.8 micrograms of genomic DNA, or from all available DNA when less than that was on hand. The multiplex PCR relied on 60 forward primers for TCR V beta segments and 13 reverse primers for J beta segments. Synthetic control templates were spiked into each sample at limiting dilution to estimate reads per starting template. Sequencing produced 87 bp reads on the Illumina HiSeq System. In the paper's pipeline: PCR and sequencing errors were removed by merging closely related sequences with a nearest neighbor algorithm. TCR overlap was measured as the percentage of unique tumor TCR beta sequences that were also present in the peripheral blood of the same patient. In TCRdb, the immuneACCESS table is reduced to in-frame sequences with V and J assigned. These tables do not hold every clone; where another copy was compared, an unresolved V gene accounts for under half, and the others remain unexplained. The D gene and trimming were derived from the DNA, and the V and J assignments and clone size from that table. This sample has tens of thousands of clones in its table, and roughly 87% of those were observed once. The ten largest clones capture 6% to 7.5% of the sample.

The time point label, read with the paper, signifies: after dendritic cell vaccination, including at tumor progression/relapse. To be selected, patients needed enough residual fresh-frozen tumor tissue and more than two years of available survival data. An isocitrate dehydrogenase mutation was not carried by any of the glioblastoma patients, although molecular status was otherwise variable. PBMC were collected before vaccination, two weeks after the third vaccination, and at tumor progression when it occurred. The Qiagen DNeasy Blood extraction Kit was used to extract genomic DNA. As for this clone: No cognate antigen has been identified for it. No base quality information exists; no much larger clone differs at one position.

V lost 2 bases and J lost 1 base; the stretch between them is 12 bases long. The CDR3, from cysteine to phenylalanine, totals 16 residues. The read is trimmed to its CDR3 DNA, 48 bases read in frame from base 1. The germline V gene provides CDR1 SGDLS and CDR2 YYNGEE. The sequence joins TRBV9 to TRBJ2-2; matching of 7 bases hints at TRBD1 as the D gene. This clonotype was sampled from a human donor with glioblastoma. The sequenced sample was blood, obtained after dendritic cell vaccination. The DNA sequence is given as TGTGCCAGCAGCGTGGAGGGACAGAGGAACACCGGGGAGCTGTTTTTT. Its protein is CASSVEGQRNTGELFF.